The 31 T cell receptor beta chains presented below share a single source sample, sequenced in a study of identical twins. TCRdb processed the 5' RACE reads anew with MiXCR; each CDR3 protein has one entry. The sample consists of more than 200,000 distinct CDR3 sequences, around an eighth of them appearing once. Sequencing was done on a sample of memory (CD45RO+) T cells sorted from blood. These receptors were collected from a woman younger than 35 in good health.

This CDR3 reads CASSLGTFFSNTGELFF. The CDR3, as DNA: TGTGCCAGCAGCCTAGGGACTTTTTTCTCTAACACCGGGGAGCTGTTTTTT. V gene TRBV11-3 combines with J gene TRBJ2-2; D possibly corresponds to TRBD2 (6 bases). Germline V gives CDR1 SGHNT, CDR2 YENEEA. The germline V and J ends were trimmed by 5 bases and 2 bases, with 18 bases remaining between them. There are 17 residues in the CDR3.

This clonotype showed up just a few times. The CDR3 loop is CASRQGVMNEQFF. DNA for the CDR3: TGTGCCAGCCGACAGGGGGTAATGAATGAGCAGTTCTTC. The V call is TRBV2, the J call TRBJ2-1; TRBD1 agrees at 9 bases. Germline CDR1 SNHLY, CDR2 FYNNEI. This CDR3 is 13 amino acids long. J gave up 7 bases and V 8 bases, and 6 bases lay outside the gene matches.

V is TRBV5-1 and J is TRBJ2-7, with D uncertain. V lost 3 bases and J 6 bases, leaving 16 bases between the germline ends. Germline assignment: CDR1 SGHRS and CDR2 YFSETQ. This CDR3 comprises 14 residues. The CDR3 sequence: CASSSDPGVGEQYF. In DNA, the CDR3 is TGCGCCAGCAGCTCAGACCCGGGCGTAGGCGAGCAGTACTTC.

Only a few counts were recorded for this clonotype. The chain joins TRBV5-1 to TRBJ1-2, with D perhaps TRBD1 (6 bases). This CDR3 comprises 15 residues. Germline V lookup: CDR1 SGHRS, CDR2 YFSETQ. Trimming took off 1 base at V and 13 bases at J, with 23 bases between the two ends. The CDR3 region is CASSLSFRDKGSTTF. CDR3 nucleotide sequence: TGCGCCAGCAGCTTGTCCTTCCGGGACAAGGGGAGTACCACCTTC.

This chain connects TRBV6-6 to TRBJ2-3; 7 positions agree with TRBD2. Trimming cost V 11 bases and J 1 base; bases outside gene matches: 6. The CDR3 is made up of 13 amino acids. CDR1 is MNHNY, CDR2 SVGAGI, per germline (reference sequence). DNA for the CDR3: TGTGCCCAAGATCGGGGGGGCACAGATACGCAGTATTTT. This codes for CAQDRGGTDTQYF.

Ten or more counts support this clonotype. This sequence joins TRBV10-3 and TRBJ2-7; D gene uncertain. Germline values: CDR1 ENHRY, CDR2 SYGVKD. V gave up 3 bases and J gave up 6 bases, with 12 bases separating them. The CDR3 has 13 amino acids. CDR3 in amino acids: CAISEGLRAEQYF. Written as DNA, the CDR3 is TGTGCCATCAGTGAAGGCCTACGGGCCGAGCAGTACTTC.

This clonotype was counted only a few times. The chain has TRBV9 and TRBJ1-2, with D unresolved. V dropped 0 bases and J dropped 5 bases, with 11 bases sitting between them. Germline assignment: CDR1 SGDLS and CDR2 YYNGEE. The CDR3 has 14 amino acids. For the CDR3, the DNA is TGTGCCAGCAGCGTAGCTGATGGCATTTATGGCTACACCTTC. Amino acid sequence: CASSVADGIYGYTF.

This clonotype was observed once. The rearrangement joins TRBV20-1 to TRBJ1-1; D call uncertain. V gave up 6 bases and J gave up 1 base, with 15 bases separating them. Germline CDR1 and CDR2: DFQATT and SNEGSKA (reference sequence). The CDR3 covers 14 residues. CDR3 DNA: TGCAGTGCCCCGGAGGCGGGCAGGAACACTGAAGCTTTCTTT. Translating gives CSAPEAGRNTEAFF.

Ten or more counts support this clonotype. The chain combines TRBV5-1 with TRBJ1-4; D gene ambiguous. CDR3 size: 15 residues. The germline V gene has CDR1 SGHRS and CDR2 YFSETQ. V shed 4 bases and J shed 4 bases, with 14 bases lying between them. The CDR3: CASSDTAGGNEKLFF. The CDR3 nucleotides are TGCGCCAGCAGCGATACAGCTGGCGGTAATGAAAAACTGTTTTTT.

The V and J genes are TRBV28 and TRBJ2-3; possibly TRBD2 for D (5 bases). Trimming cost V 7 bases and J 2 bases, with 10 bases left between them. CDR1 and CDR2 from the germline V gene are MDHEN and SYDVKM. The CDR3 has 13 residues. CDR3 loop: CASKDSYTDTQYF. DNA of the CDR3: TGTGCCAGCAAGGACTCCTACACAGATACGCAGTATTTT.

The sample holds many counts of this clonotype. This sequence joins TRBV29-1 and TRBJ2-7, with D possibly matching TRBD1 (6 bases). The CDR3 is made up of 11 amino acids. Trimming stripped 6 bases from V and 3 bases from J, with 9 bases between. Germline CDR1 reads SQVTM; CDR2 reads ANQGSEA. CDR3 amino acids: CSVADSYEQYF. The CDR3 DNA reads as TGCAGCGTAGCGGACAGCTACGAGCAGTACTTC.

This clonotype showed up just a few times. The genes are TRBV5-5 and TRBJ2-1, with TRBD1 identical over 7 bases. J lost 7 bases, V lost 3 bases, and 4 bases had no gene match. CDR1 and CDR2 from the germline V gene are SGHKS and YYEKEE (reference sequence). The CDR3 spans 13 residues. The CDR3: CASSSLTGNEQFF. CDR3 in DNA: TGTGCCAGCAGCTCATTGACAGGGAATGAGCAGTTCTTC.

This clonotype was picked up a small number of times. The rearrangement links TRBV5-6 to TRBJ2-2; D not resolved. The CDR3 runs 13 residues. Trimming stripped 2 bases from V and 6 bases from J, with 8 bases between. CDR1 and CDR2 from the germline V gene are SGHDT and YYEEEE. The CDR3: CASSFSPPGELFF. The DNA of the CDR3 is TGTGCCAGCAGCTTCAGCCCTCCCGGGGAGCTGTTTTTT.

V and J are TRBV9 and TRBJ1-1; D call uncertain. The CDR3 totals 15 residues. Per germline, CDR1 SGDLS and CDR2 YYNGEE. V gave up 4 bases and J gave up 1 base, with 14 bases separating them. The CDR3 protein is CASSHRESGNTEAFF. CDR3 sequence (DNA): TGTGCCAGCAGCCACCGAGAGAGCGGGAACACTGAAGCTTTCTTT.

A remark on this clonotype: A much larger clone differs from this one at a single base, so this may be a read error. The chain links TRBV3-1 to TRBJ2-7, with no clear D. The CDR3 length is 12 residues. The V gene lost 2 bases and the J gene lost 3 bases, with 5 bases spanning the gap. The germline V gene has CDR1 LGHDT and CDR2 YNNKEL (reference sequence). Here the CDR3 reads CASSQHRYEQYF. The CDR3 DNA reads as TGTGCCAGCAGCCAACACCGCTACGAGCAGTACTTC.

This clonotype was picked up many times. The rearrangement links TRBV6-6 to TRBJ2-5; 9 positions match TRBD1. V lost 5 bases, J lost 5 bases, and 3 bases stayed unmatched. From germline, CDR1 is MNHNY and CDR2 SVGAGI (reference sequence). The CDR3 has 13 residues. The CDR3 reads CASSRQGGETQYF. The CDR3 DNA follows: TGTGCCAGCAGTCGACAGGGGGGGGAGACCCAGTACTTC.

The V gene is TRBV4-1, the J gene TRBJ2-2; 7 nucleotides line up with TRBD1. Trimming removed 1 base from V and 5 bases from J; junction bases left unmatched: 4. The CDR3 totals 15 residues. Germline CDR1 MGHRA, CDR2 YSYEKL. The CDR3 loop reads CASSQVDRVTGELFF. The CDR3 coding sequence is TGCGCCAGCAGCCAAGTAGACAGGGTTACCGGGGAGCTGTTTTTT.

The genes are TRBV3-1 and TRBJ2-7, with D perhaps TRBD1 (6 bases). Trimming removed 2 bases from V and 4 bases from J, with 12 bases in between. The germline CDR1 and CDR2 sequences are LGHDT and YNNKEL (reference sequence). The CDR3 has 14 residues. CDR3 amino acids: CASSQTWTAYEQYF. Here the CDR3 DNA reads TGTGCCAGCAGCCAAACCTGGACAGCTTACGAGCAGTACTTC.

This clonotype has a handful of counts. The rearrangement links TRBV4-3 to TRBJ2-3; perhaps D is TRBD1 or TRBD2 (6 bases each). Trimming stripped 1 base from V and 5 bases from J, with 13 bases between. The V gene's germline CDR1 is LGHNA and CDR2 YSLEER. The length of the CDR3 is 15 residues. Written as DNA, the CDR3 is TGCGCCAGCAGCCAAGTTACCGGAGGGGGAGATACGCAGTATTTT. Its protein product is CASSQVTGGGDTQYF.

Only a few counts were recorded for this clonotype. V usage is TRBV18 and J usage is TRBJ2-5, with D uncertain. The CDR3 loop spans 13 amino acids. Trimming took off 3 bases at V and 3 bases at J, with 8 bases between the two ends. Germline-derived CDR1 and CDR2 are KGHSH and LQKENI. The CDR3 DNA reads as TGTGCCAGCTCACCTTCGAGAGAAGAGACCCAGTACTTC. As protein: CASSPSREETQYF.

A few counts support this clonotype. V and J are TRBV19 and TRBJ2-1, with TRBD1 identical over 8 bases. The CDR3 runs to 14 residues. Germline V CDR1 and CDR2: LNHDA, SQIVND (reference sequence). Trimming at V came to 7 bases and at J to 7 bases, leaving 9 bases not matched to a gene. This CDR3 is CASTDRGRRNEQFF. The CDR3 bases are TGTGCCAGTACCGACAGGGGACGCCGAAATGAGCAGTTCTTC.

J is TRBJ2-7 and V is TRBV18, with D possibly matching TRBD2 (6 bases). This CDR3 has 15 amino acids. CDR1 and CDR2 from the germline V gene are KGHSH and LQKENI. V was trimmed by 2 bases and J by 1 base, leaving 12 bases between them. In DNA, the CDR3 is TGTGCCAGCTCACCAGGGGAGGTTCGTTCCTACGAGCAGTACTTC. This gives the protein CASSPGEVRSYEQYF.

The gene calls are TRBV10-3 and TRBJ2-7, with 7 positions matching TRBD1. Per germline, CDR1 ENHRY and CDR2 SYGVKD. Trimming cost V 5 bases and J 2 bases; bases outside gene matches: 9. There are 15 residues in the CDR3. DNA for the CDR3: TGTGCCATCAGTACAAACCGGGACAGTACCTACGAGCAGTACTTC. Amino acid sequence: CAISTNRDSTYEQYF.

V is TRBV20-1 and J is TRBJ1-6; D gene uncertain. Between the trimmed V and J ends, which lost 0 bases and 0 bases, there was a span of 9 bases. Germline V gene lookup returns CDR1 DFQATT and CDR2 SNEGSKA (reference sequence). The CDR3 contains 16 residues. CDR3 protein: CSARDLTSSYNSPLHF. CDR3 bases: TGCAGTGCTAGAGATCTGACCAGCTCCTATAATTCACCCCTCCACTTT.

This clonotype was seen only a few times. The rearrangement joins TRBV11-2 to TRBJ1-4; 7 nucleotides match TRBD1. Per germline, CDR1 SGHAT and CDR2 FQNNGV. This CDR3 spans 14 amino acids. The V and J ends lost 1 base and 7 bases, in that order; junction bases with no gene match: 3. In nucleotides, the CDR3 is TGTGCCAGCAGCTTAGCGGCAGGGGGTGAAAAACTGTTTTTT. This gives the protein CASSLAAGGEKLFF.

The chain is built from TRBV7-9 and TRBJ1-4, with 8 bases that match TRBD1. With V trimmed by 5 bases and J by 7 bases, 9 bases remained unmatched. This CDR3 spans 15 amino acids. Germline V gene sequence: CDR1 SEHNR, CDR2 FQNEAQ (reference sequence). CDR3 nucleotides: TGTGCCAGCAGCGTCAACCGGGACAGGCGTGAAAAACTGTTTTTT. Amino acids: CASSVNRDRREKLFF.

This clonotype was counted a few times. J is TRBJ2-4 and V is TRBV28; D unclear. V lost 2 bases and J lost 6, with 5 bases in between. This CDR3 region has 12 residues. Germline V gives CDR1 MDHEN, CDR2 SYDVKM. The CDR3 nucleotides read TGTGCCAGCAGTTTAGCTGGAAACATTCAGTACTTC. It encodes CASSLAGNIQYF. Drawing the rest from reference TRBV28 and TRBJ2-4, the complete variable domain is DVKVTQSSRYLVKRTGEKVFLECVQDMDHENMFWYRQDPGLGLRLIYFSYDVKMKEKGDIPEGYSVSREKKERFSLILESASTNQTSMYLCASSLAGNIQYFGAGTRLSVL.

The rearrangement links TRBV9 to TRBJ2-7, with 8 bases aligning to TRBD1. The CDR3 length is 14 residues. Germline V gene sequence: CDR1 SGDLS, CDR2 YYNGEE. V gave up 2 bases and J gave up 6 bases; unmatched junction bases: 7. The CDR3 is CASSVGTGLVEQYF. CDR3 sequence (DNA): TGTGCCAGCAGCGTCGGGACAGGTTTGGTCGAGCAGTACTTC.

This sequence joins TRBV19 and TRBJ2-7, with a tentative D call TRBD2 (5 bases). V lost 6 bases and J 0 bases, leaving 15 bases between the germline ends. Germline V gives CDR1 LNHDA, CDR2 SQIVND (reference sequence). This CDR3 has 15 residues. The CDR3 DNA sequence: TGTGCCAGTAGCCACCGGACTGCGGACTCCTACGAGCAGTACTTC. Amino acid sequence: CASSHRTADSYEQYF.

The CDR3 reads CASSLSGTGKTEAFF. The CDR3 bases are TGTGCCAGCAGCTTGTCCGGGACAGGGAAGACTGAAGCTTTCTTT. V usage is TRBV7-9 and J usage is TRBJ1-1; 9 bases match TRBD1. CDR1 and CDR2 (germline): SEHNR, FQNEAQ (reference sequence). This CDR3 is built from 15 residues. J gave up 5 bases and V 3 bases, and 7 bases lay outside the gene matches.

This clonotype was seen more than once but under ten times. The chain links TRBV10-3 to TRBJ2-5, with a weak D call TRBD1 (6 bases). The germline V and J ends were trimmed by 10 bases and 5 bases, with 17 bases remaining between them. The germline gives CDR1 ENHRY, CDR2 SYGVKD. The CDR3 runs 13 residues. The CDR3 DNA sequence: TGTGCCACCAGGAGTCAGGGGATGGAGACCCAGTACTTC. It encodes CATRSQGMETQYF.